This is a list of T cell receptor beta chains from one sample in a study of early T cells in non-severe SARS-CoV-2 infection. TCRdb processed the 5' RACE reads anew with MiXCR; each CDR3 protein has one entry. The sample has 55,000 to 65,000 distinct CDR3 sequences; roughly a tenth are singletons. Sequenced material: whole blood. Receptors originate from an adult who was a healthcare worker with PCR-confirmed SARS-CoV-2 infection or an uninfected control (not recorded which). The CDR3 runs from the conserved cysteine through the conserved F or W. A D gene is named only where the DNA matches it firmly. Clone size is given for some rows only: seen once, a few or many times, or a class if the clone is expanded.

clone_size j_call v_call d_call cdr3_aa cdr3_nt
NA TRBJ2-7 TRBV6-5 NA CASSSHSYEQYF TGTGCCAGCAGTTCACACAGCTACGAGCAGTACTTC
NA TRBJ2-1 TRBV5-5 TRBD1 CASSFWTGGIQFF TGTGCCAGCAGCTTCTGGACAGGGGGGATACAGTTCTTC
many TRBJ2-7 TRBV25-1 NA CASSEYGSSYEQYF TGTGCCAGCAGTGAATACGGCAGTTCGTACGAGCAGTACTTC
NA TRBJ1-6 TRBV5-1 NA CASSLGKVDSPLHF TGCGCCAGCAGCCTGGGAAAAGTAGATTCACCCCTCCACTTT
many TRBJ2-1 TRBV7-2 NA CASSISYNEQFF TGTGCCAGCAGCATCTCCTACAATGAGCAGTTCTTC
few TRBJ2-3 TRBV20-1 TRBD1 CSASRQGVTDTQYF TGCAGTGCCTCAAGACAGGGGGTAACAGATACGCAGTATTTT
NA TRBJ2-5 TRBV20-1 TRBD2 CSARAGAAQETQYF TGCAGTGCCCGCGCGGGAGCCGCCCAAGAGACCCAGTACTTC
many TRBJ2-5 TRBV20-1 TRBD1 CSAYLTGRETQYF TGCAGTGCTTACTTGACAGGGAGAGAGACCCAGTACTTC
few TRBJ1-2 TRBV7-9 TRBD1 CASSPSGGTGYTF TGTGCCAGCAGCCCCTCAGGGGGGACAGGCTACACCTTC
NA TRBJ2-1 TRBV9 NA CASSVALDEQFF TGTGCCAGCAGCGTAGCGTTGGATGAGCAGTTCTTC
NA TRBJ1-6 TRBV12-3/TRBV12-4 TRBD1 CASSPDRVRLNSPLHF TGTGCCAGCAGTCCCGACAGGGTCAGGCTCAATTCACCCCTCCACTTT
NA TRBJ1-2 TRBV12-3/TRBV12-4 NA CASSFPGNYGYTF TGTGCCAGCAGTTTCCCAGGGAACTATGGCTACACCTTC